The T cell receptor beta chain under discussion was sequenced for a study of identical twins (dated by TCRdb to about 2016). Study-level background: TCR alpha and beta repertoires from monozygotic twins, unrelated adults of various ages and cord blood were deep-sequenced to test whether fetal clonotypes persist. Replicate twin experiments were performed at different times using different library preparation protocols to rule out contamination. What the research found in general, with its limitations: Fewer insertions were carried by abundant cord blood beta clonotypes; a weaker similar trend was observed in young adult naive repertoires, while no such trend was observed in memory repertoires. A weaker excess of twin sharing was found in beta out-of-frame sequences because the signal-to-noise ratio was lowered by fewer shared sequences. In monozygotic twins, out-of-frame TCR alpha sharing was systematically underestimated by recombination models, although the models agreed with sharing between unrelated individuals. Compared with coincidental sharing between unrelated individuals, out-of-frame TCR alpha sequences shared between twins had an excess of sequences with low generation probability. Invariant T cells such as MAIT and iNKT could partly confound zero-insertion analyses, though diverse VJ usage argued against this for most clonotypes. Because the same donors could not be followed over many years, conclusions were based on cross-sectional statistical analysis.

Library prep was done by 5' RACE. The sequencer was an Illumina HiSeq 2000. A universal primer binding site was introduced by template switching, and a unique molecular identifier was present in the final cDNA, enabling accurate counting of TCR cDNA molecules. Specific primers in the conserved constant-segment region were used to synthesize first-strand cDNA for TCR alpha and beta chains. To control for contamination, every cDNA library carried two barcodes: a SMART-Mk sample barcode plus Illumina barcodes. TruSeq adapter sequences and Illumina sample barcodes were added in two successive PCR steps. The Illumina HiSeq platform was used with custom primers to sequence TCR alpha and beta cDNA libraries. Regarding the original processing steps: MiGEC was used to process raw reads and extract unique molecular identifiers, and MiXCR was used to find CDR3 positions. For each individual, recombination models were inferred using an EM algorithm with the repgenHMM and IGoR tools. The analysis of shared clonotypes was done with the tcR package in R, with sharing normalized by the product of cloneset sizes. To study raw recombination without the effects of thymic and clonal selection, out-of-frame nonproductive sequences were analyzed. TCRdb reworked the public reads: Q25 trimming with fastp, MiXCR clone assembly, productive beta chains retained. Each entry merges the rows of one CDR3 protein and shows their most common DNA and genes. The V and J calls reflect TCRdb's pipeline rather than the authors' work. This sample is represented by around 490,000 distinct CDR3 sequences; 13% to 15% of them were singletons. The ten largest clones represent 0.44% of the sample.

Every donor was a healthy Caucasian. The twin cohort comprised three pairs of female monozygotic twins, all aged roughly 18 to 30 years. Positive isolation kits from Invitrogen were used to isolate CD4+ and CD8+ T cell populations. Remarks on this clonotype: Its antigen is currently not known. It has no much larger one-base neighbor in the sample; base qualities were not kept.

Via the germline V gene, CDR1 is SGHRS and CDR2 YFSETQ. The CDR3 numbers 16 residues from cysteine through phenylalanine. The sequence is cut down to CDR3 DNA, 48 bases in frame from base 1. A distance of 19 bases separates the germline ends of V and J, which lose 0 bases and 9 bases respectively. This sample also belongs to another study, concerning yellow fever vaccine responses in identical twins. Looking at the second paper: According to the authors, in identical twins the way T cells responded to vaccination appeared partly convergent and partly personalized. Focusing on identical twins, the study followed the T cell clones that responded to the vaccine, and did so with precision.

The sequence was obtained from a woman aged 18-29 years in good health. Sequenced material: CD4+ T cells sorted from blood. Here the chain combines TRBV5-1 and TRBJ2-1, with a tentative D gene TRBD1 over 6 matching bases. The DNA sequence is given as TGCGCCAGCAGCTTGGGGGCCAAGGGGTCACAGGGTGAGCAGTTCTTC. Its amino acids are CASSLGAKGSQGEQFF.